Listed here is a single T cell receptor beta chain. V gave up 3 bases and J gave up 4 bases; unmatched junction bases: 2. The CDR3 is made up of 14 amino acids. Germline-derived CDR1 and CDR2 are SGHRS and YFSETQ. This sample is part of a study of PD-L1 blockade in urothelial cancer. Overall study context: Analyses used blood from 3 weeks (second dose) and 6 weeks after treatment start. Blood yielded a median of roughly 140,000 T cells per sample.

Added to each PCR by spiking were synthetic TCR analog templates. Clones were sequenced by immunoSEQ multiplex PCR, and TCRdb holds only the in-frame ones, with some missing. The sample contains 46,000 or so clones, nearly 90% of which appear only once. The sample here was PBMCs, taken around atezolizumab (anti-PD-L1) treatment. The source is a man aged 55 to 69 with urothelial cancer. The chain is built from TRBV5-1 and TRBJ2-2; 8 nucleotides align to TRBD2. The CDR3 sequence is CASSSGTSTGELFF. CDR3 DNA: TGCGCCAGCAGCTCCGGGACTAGCACCGGGGAGCTGTTTTTT.